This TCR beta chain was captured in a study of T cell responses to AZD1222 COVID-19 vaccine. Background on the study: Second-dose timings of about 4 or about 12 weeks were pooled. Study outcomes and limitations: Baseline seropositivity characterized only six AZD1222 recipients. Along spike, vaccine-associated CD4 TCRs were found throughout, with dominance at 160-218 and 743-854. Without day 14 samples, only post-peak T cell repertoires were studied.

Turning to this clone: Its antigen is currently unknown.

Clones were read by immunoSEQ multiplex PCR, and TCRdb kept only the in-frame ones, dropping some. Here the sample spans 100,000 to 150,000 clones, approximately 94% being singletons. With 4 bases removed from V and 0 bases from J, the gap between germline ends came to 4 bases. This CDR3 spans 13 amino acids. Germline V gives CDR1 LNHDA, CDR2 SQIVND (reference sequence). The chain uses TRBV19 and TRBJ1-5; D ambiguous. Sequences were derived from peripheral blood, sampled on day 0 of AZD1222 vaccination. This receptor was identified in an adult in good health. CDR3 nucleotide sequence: TGTGCCAGTAGTAGGCGTAGCAATCAGCCCCAGCATTTT. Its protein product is CASSRRSNQPQHF.